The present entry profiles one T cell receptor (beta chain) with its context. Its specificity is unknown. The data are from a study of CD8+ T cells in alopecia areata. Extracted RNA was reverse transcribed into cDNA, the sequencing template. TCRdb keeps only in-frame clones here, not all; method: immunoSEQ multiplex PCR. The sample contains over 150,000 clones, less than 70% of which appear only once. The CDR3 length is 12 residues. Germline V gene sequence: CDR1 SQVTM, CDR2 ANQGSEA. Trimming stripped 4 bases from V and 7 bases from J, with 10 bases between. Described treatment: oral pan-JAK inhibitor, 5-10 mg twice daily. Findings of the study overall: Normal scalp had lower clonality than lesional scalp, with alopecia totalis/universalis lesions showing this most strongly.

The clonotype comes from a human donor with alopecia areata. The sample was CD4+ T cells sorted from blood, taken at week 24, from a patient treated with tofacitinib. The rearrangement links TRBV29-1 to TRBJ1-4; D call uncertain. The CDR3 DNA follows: TGCAGCGTTGTCATGGGGAGTGAAAAACTGTTTTTT. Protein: CSVVMGSEKLFF. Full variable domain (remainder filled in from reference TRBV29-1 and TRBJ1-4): SAVISQKPSRDICQRGTSLTIQCQVDSQVTMMFWYRQQPGQSLTLIATANQGSEATYESGFVIDKFPISRPNLTFSTLTVSNMSPEDSSIYLCSVVMGSEKLFFGSGTQLSVL.